Listed below are T cell receptor beta chains from one sample, sequenced in a study of blood T cell repertoires in COVID-19. This table comes from immunoSEQ multiplex PCR, and its TCRdb copy is limited to in-frame clones, with some not included. The data show some 100,000 clones, with approximately 91% seen just once and 17% held by the top ten. The sequenced sample consisted of peripheral blood. Receptor source: a man aged 50 to 60 with acute or convalescent COVID-19. Both conserved end residues are part of each CDR3. The D gene is left open where the match is weak. For some rows the clone size is stated as once, few or many, or as a class when expanded; others skip it.

>TRBJ2-5|TRBD2|-|TRBV4-1
TGCGCCAGCAGCCAAGATGGGACTAGCGGGGGCCACAGGAGCCAGTACTTC
CASSQDGTSGGHRSQYF
>TRBJ1-1|TRBD1|few|TRBV6-5
TGTGCCAGCAGTTACGACAGGGTTCGGACTGAAGCTTTCTTT
CASSYDRVRTEAFF
>TRBJ1-2|TRBD1|-|TRBV3-1/TRBV3-2
TGTGCCAGCAGCGCCAGGGGGGATGGCTACACCTTC
CASSARGDGYTF
>TRBJ1-1|-|few|TRBV30
TGTGCCTGGAGTCGGACAGACCTGAACACTGAAGCTTTCTTT
CAWSRTDLNTEAFF
>TRBJ1-5|TRBD1|-|TRBV19
TGTGCCACCCTGGACAGGGATTATAGCAATCAGCCCCAGCATTTT
CATLDRDYSNQPQHF
>TRBJ1-5|TRBD1|-|TRBV4-2
TGTGCCAGCAGCCCGAATCCGACAGGGGGCGGACAGGGACAGCCCCAGCATTTT
CASSPNPTGGGQGQPQHF
>TRBJ2-7|-|-|TRBV20-1
TGCAGTGCTAGTCGCCCGGCAGGACAGAAATACGAGCAGTACTTC
CSASRPAGQKYEQYF
>TRBJ2-7|-|-|TRBV11-1
TGTGCCAGCAGCCTCATACAGGGATCCTACGAGCAGTACTTC
CASSLIQGSYEQYF
>TRBJ1-1|-|-|TRBV5-1
TGCGCCAGCAGCGTGGGAGACACTGAAGCTTTCTTT
CASSVGDTEAFF
>TRBJ2-3|TRBD2|-|TRBV28
TGTGCCAGCACCCAGCAACGGGGTCTAGCGGGGTACACAGATACGCAGTATTTT
CASTQQRGLAGYTDTQYF
>TRBJ1-1|TRBD1|-|TRBV19
TGTGCCAGTAGTATAACCTCGACAGGGAGAGAATGGGCTTTCTTT
CASSITSTGREWAFF
>TRBJ1-2|-|-|TRBV5-6
TGTGCCAGCAGCCCCTTTGCAGTGACTAACTATGGCTACACCTTC
CASSPFAVTNYGYTF
>TRBJ1-2|-|once|TRBV6-1
TGTGCCAGCACTTTCGTATCGGGGGTTGGCTACACCTTC
CASTFVSGVGYTF
>TRBJ2-7|-|-|TRBV18
TGTGCCAGCTCAAGCCAGACAAACGAGCAGTACTTC
CASSSQTNEQYF
>TRBJ1-3|-|-|TRBV30
TGTGCCTGGAGTGATGAATTGACAGGCGCTGGAAACACCATATATTTT
CAWSDELTGAGNTIYF
>TRBJ1-2|TRBD1|-|TRBV27
TGTGCCAGCAGTCCGCGGACAGGCTCTAACTATGGCTACACCTTC
CASSPRTGSNYGYTF
>TRBJ2-1|-|-|TRBV7-2
TGTGCCAGCAGCCCGTTTGGGGGGGCTAGCGGTGAGCAGTTCTTC
CASSPFGGASGEQFF
>TRBJ1-5|-|-|TRBV28
TGTGCCTGTGGGAACGGACTGACGGGGAATCAGCCCCAGCATTTT
CACGNGLTGNQPQHF
>TRBJ2-1|TRBD1|-|TRBV6-5
TGTGCCAGCAGTTCCGGGACAGCAAGTAGGTACAATGAGCAGTTCTTC
CASSSGTASRYNEQFF
>TRBJ1-2|TRBD1|-|TRBV12-5
TGTGCTAGTGGGGAGGGACAGCTTAACTATGGCTACACCTTC
CASGEGQLNYGYTF
>TRBJ1-1|-|-|TRBV5-5
TGTGCCAGCAGCTTCCAGGGGCCCACTGAAGCTTTCTTT
CASSFQGPTEAFF
>TRBJ2-3|TRBD2|-|TRBV3-1/TRBV3-2
TGTGCCAGCAGCCAAGTAAGCCGGGACTACCAGTATTTT
CASSQVSRDYQYF
>TRBJ2-5|TRBD2|-|TRBV6-1
TGTGCCAGCAGTGATAGCGGGGGGGCCTTGGAGACCCAGTACTTC
CASSDSGGALETQYF
>TRBJ2-7|TRBD1|-|TRBV27
TGTGCCAGCAGTTGGACTCAGGGGGCCTACGAGCAGTACTTC
CASSWTQGAYEQYF
>TRBJ2-5|TRBD1|few|TRBV2
TGTGCCAGCACCCAAGAGGGACAGGTGTGGGAGACCCAGTACTTC
CASTQEGQVWETQYF
>TRBJ1-1|-|-|TRBV27
TGTGCCAGCAGTGCTAGGAACAGGGCTGAACAGGACACTGAAGCTTTCTTT
CASSARNRAEQDTEAFF
>TRBJ2-7|TRBD1|-|TRBV5-1
TGCGCCAGCAGTTCCGAACAGGGGATCATATCCTACGAGCAGTACTTC
CASSSEQGIISYEQYF
>TRBJ2-1|TRBD2|-|TRBV27
TGTGCCAGCAGCCGCCCTCGGTTTGAGCGGGGGGGATATTATGAGCAGTTCTTC
CASSRPRFERGGYYEQFF
>TRBJ1-6|-|-|TRBV28
TGTGCCAGCAGTTTGGTACAGGACCATAATTCACCCCTCCACTTT
CASSLVQDHNSPLHF
>TRBJ2-3|TRBD1|-|TRBV19
TGTGCCAGTAGTACCGGACAGGGGACCACAGATACGCAGTATTTT
CASSTGQGTTDTQYF
>TRBJ1-5|TRBD1|-|TRBV28
TGTGCCAGCACCTCACCCCGGACAGGAAATCAGCCCCAGCATTTT
CASTSPRTGNQPQHF
>TRBJ2-7|TRBD1|-|TRBV6-4
TGTGCCAGCAGGCGAGATTACCAGGGGGCCTACGAGCAGTACTTC
CASRRDYQGAYEQYF
>TRBJ1-6|-|-|TRBV19
TGTGCCAGTAGTAGCCAGGGCCACTCCTATAATTCACCCCTCCACTTT
CASSSQGHSYNSPLHF
>TRBJ2-1|TRBD1|-|TRBV6-4
TGTGCCAGCAGGGGACAGGGGGGATTGTTGAATGAGCAGTTCTTC
CASRGQGGLLNEQFF
>TRBJ1-2|-|-|TRBV28
TGTGCCAGCAGTTCACAGGGACCATATGGCTACACCTTC
CASSSQGPYGYTF
>TRBJ2-4|TRBD2|few|TRBV7-2
TGTGCCAGCAGCTTCCTTTTAGCGGGGGGGCGTTCGGACATTCAGTACTTC
CASSFLLAGGRSDIQYF
>TRBJ2-7|TRBD1|-|TRBV5-1
TGCGCCAGCACTGTAGGGGGCAGCTCCTACGAGCAGTACTTC
CASTVGGSSYEQYF
>TRBJ1-2|-|few|TRBV6-5
TGTGCCAGCAGTTTTAGAAACTATGGCTACACCTTC
CASSFRNYGYTF
>TRBJ1-1|-|-|TRBV3-1/TRBV3-2
TGTGCCAGCAGCCAATCACATTTTGGAGGTCTGAACACTGAAGCTTTCTTT
CASSQSHFGGLNTEAFF